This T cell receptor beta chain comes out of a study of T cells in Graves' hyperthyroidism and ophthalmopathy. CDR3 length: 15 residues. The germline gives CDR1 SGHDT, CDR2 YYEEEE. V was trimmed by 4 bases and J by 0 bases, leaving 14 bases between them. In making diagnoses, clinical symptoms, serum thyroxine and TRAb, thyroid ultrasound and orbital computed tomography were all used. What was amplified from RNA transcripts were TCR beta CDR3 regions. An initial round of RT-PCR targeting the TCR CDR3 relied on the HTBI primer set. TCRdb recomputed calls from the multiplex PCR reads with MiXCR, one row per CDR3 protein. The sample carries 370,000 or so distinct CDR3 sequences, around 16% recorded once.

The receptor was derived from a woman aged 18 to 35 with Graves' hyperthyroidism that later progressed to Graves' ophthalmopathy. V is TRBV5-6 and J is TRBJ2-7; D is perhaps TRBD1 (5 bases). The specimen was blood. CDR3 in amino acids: CASSLAQGPSYEQYF. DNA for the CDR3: TGTGCCAGCAGCCTGGCTCAGGGCCCCTCCTACGAGCAGTACTTC.